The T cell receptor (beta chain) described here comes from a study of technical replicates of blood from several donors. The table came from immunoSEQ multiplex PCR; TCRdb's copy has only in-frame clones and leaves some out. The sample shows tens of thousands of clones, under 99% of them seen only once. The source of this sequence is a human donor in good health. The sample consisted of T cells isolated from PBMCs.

CDR3 loop: CASSSNAPGGETQYF. In DNA form, the CDR3 reads TGTGCCAGCAGTTCCAACGCCCCGGGGGGGGAGACCCAGTACTTC. This chain joins TRBV28 and TRBJ2-5; TRBD2 aligns across 8 bases. Germline V lookup: CDR1 MDHEN, CDR2 SYDVKM. V lost 4 bases, J lost 5 bases, and 9 bases stayed unmatched. The CDR3 spans 15 residues.